This T cell receptor beta chain was identified in a study of memory B cells and T cells in multiple sclerosis. General observations from the study: Shared clonotype counts depended on differing compartment clone-set sizes and were normalized.

V was shortened by 1 base and J by 8 bases, with 11 bases between the two germline ends. CDR3 length equals 13 residues. In germline, CDR1 is SGHDT, CDR2 YYEEEE. This clone is medium-sized. Its antigen is unidentified. TCRdb's copy holds only in-frame clones and misses some; the assay was immunoSEQ multiplex PCR. Of some 14,000 clones detected, approximately 69% appear once; the ten largest clones hold approximately 2.3%. The clonotype originates from a human donor with multiple sclerosis. This rearrangement joins TRBV5-6 to TRBJ2-3; D might be TRBD1 (7 bases). The sample was memory (CD45RO+) CD4+ T cells from blood. The CDR3 loop reads CASSLYRGGTQYF. The CDR3 nucleotides are TGTGCCAGCAGCTTGTACAGGGGAGGTACGCAGTATTTT. The whole variable domain, remainder taken from reference TRBV5-6 and TRBJ2-3, is DAGVTQSPTHLIKTRGQQVTLRCSPKSGHDTVSWYQQALGQGPQFIFQYYEEEERQRGNFPDRFSGHQFPNYSSELNVNALLLGDSALYLCASSLYRGGTQYFGPGTRLTVL.